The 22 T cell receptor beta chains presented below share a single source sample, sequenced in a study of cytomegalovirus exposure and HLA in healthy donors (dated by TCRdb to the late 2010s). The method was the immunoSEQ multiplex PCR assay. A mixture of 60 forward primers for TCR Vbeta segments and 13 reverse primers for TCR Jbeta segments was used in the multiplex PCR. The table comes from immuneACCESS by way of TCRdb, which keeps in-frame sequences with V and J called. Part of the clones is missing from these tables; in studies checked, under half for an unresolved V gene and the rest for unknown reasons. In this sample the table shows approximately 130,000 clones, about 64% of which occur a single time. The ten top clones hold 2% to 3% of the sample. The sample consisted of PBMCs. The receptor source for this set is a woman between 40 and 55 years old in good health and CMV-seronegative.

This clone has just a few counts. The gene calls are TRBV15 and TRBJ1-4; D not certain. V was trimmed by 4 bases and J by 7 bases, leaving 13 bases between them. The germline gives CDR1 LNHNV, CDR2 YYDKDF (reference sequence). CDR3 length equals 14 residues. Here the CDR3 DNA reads TGTGCCACCAGCAATCCCCCTCTGGCTGAAAAACTGTTTTTT. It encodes CATSNPPLAEKLFF.

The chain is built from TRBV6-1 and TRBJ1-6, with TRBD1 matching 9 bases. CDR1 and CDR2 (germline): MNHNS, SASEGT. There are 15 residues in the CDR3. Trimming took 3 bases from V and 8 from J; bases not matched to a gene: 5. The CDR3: CASSDPGQGYSPLHF. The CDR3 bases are TGTGCCAGCAGTGATCCCGGACAGGGGTATTCACCCCTCCACTTT.

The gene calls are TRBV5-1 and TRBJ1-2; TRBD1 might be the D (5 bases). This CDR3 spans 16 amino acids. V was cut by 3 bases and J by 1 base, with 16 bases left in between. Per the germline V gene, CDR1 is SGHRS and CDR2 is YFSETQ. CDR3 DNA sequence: TGCGCCAGCAGCTCAGGGAGGGCATCGGATAACTATGGCTACACCTTC. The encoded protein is CASSSGRASDNYGYTF.

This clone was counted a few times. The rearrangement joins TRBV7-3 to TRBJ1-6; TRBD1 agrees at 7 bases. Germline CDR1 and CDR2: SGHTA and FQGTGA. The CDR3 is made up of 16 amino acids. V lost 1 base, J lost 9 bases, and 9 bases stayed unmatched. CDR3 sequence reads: CASSLSGTALGSPLHF. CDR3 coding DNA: TGTGCCAGCAGCTTAAGTGGGACAGCTTTGGGTTCACCCCTCCACTTT.

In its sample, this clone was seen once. The CDR3 nucleotides read TGTGCCAGTAGACTAATGGAGGGGTCGGGTGAGCAGTTCTTC. This translates into CASRLMEGSGEQFF. The chain employs TRBV19 and TRBJ2-1; maybe TRBD2 (6 bases). The V end lost 6 bases, the J end lost 9 bases, and 18 bases lay between the germline ends. The CDR3 extends over 14 amino acids. The V gene's germline CDR1 is LNHDA and CDR2 SQIVND (reference sequence).

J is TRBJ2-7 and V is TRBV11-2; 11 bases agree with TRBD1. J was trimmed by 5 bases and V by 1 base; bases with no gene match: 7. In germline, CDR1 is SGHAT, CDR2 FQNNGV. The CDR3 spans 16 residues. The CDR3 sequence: CASSLGGTGGGNEQYF. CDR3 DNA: TGTGCCAGCAGCTTAGGTGGGACAGGGGGAGGCAACGAGCAGTACTTC.

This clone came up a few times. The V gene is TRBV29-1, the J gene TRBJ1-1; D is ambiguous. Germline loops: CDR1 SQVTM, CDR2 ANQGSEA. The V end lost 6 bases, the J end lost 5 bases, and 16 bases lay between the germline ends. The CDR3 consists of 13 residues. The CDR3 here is CSVSFLGETEAFF. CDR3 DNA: TGCAGCGTCTCCTTTCTGGGAGAAACTGAAGCTTTCTTT. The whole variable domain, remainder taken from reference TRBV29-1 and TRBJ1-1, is SAVISQKPSRDICQRGTSLTIQCQVDSQVTMMFWYRQQPGQSLTLIATANQGSEATYESGFVIDKFPISRPNLTFSTLTVSNMSPEDSSIYLCSVSFLGETEAFFGQGTRLTVV.

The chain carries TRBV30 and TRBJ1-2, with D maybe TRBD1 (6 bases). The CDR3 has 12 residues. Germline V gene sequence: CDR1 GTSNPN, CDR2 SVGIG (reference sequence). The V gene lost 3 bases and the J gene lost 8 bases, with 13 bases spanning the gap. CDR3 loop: CAWRRGEGGYTF. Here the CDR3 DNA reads TGTGCCTGGAGGAGGGGGGAGGGCGGCTACACCTTC. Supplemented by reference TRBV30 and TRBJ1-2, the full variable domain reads SQTIHQWPATLVQPVGSPLSLECTVEGTSNPNLYWYRQAAGRGLQLLFYSVGIGQISSEVPQNLSASRPQDRQFILSSKKLLLSDSGFYLCAWRRGEGGYTFGSGTRLTVV.

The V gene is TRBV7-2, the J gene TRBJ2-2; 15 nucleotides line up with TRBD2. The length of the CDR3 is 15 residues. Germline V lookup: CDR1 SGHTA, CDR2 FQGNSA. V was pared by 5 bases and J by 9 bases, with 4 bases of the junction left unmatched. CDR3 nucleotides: TGTGCCAGCAGCCCCGGACTAGCGGGGGGGAGGGAGCTGTTTTTT. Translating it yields CASSPGLAGGRELFF.

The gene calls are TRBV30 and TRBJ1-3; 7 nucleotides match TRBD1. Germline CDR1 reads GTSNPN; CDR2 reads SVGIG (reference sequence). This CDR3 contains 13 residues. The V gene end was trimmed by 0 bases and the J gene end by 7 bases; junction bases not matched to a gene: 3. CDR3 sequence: CAWSVQGENTIYF. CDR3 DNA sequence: TGTGCCTGGAGTGTGCAGGGGGAGAACACCATATATTTT.

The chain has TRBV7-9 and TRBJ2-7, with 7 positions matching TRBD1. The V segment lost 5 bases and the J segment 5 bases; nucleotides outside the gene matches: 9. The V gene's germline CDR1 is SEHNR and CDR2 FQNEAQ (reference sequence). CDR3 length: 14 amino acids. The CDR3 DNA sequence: TGTGCCAGCAGCCTGGGGACAGTAAGCAACGAGCAGTACTTC. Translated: CASSLGTVSNEQYF.

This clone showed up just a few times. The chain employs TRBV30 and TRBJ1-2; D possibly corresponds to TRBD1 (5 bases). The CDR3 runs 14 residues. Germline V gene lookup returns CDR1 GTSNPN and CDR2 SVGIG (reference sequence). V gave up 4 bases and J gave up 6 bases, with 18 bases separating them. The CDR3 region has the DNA TGTGCCTGGATCCCGGCCCCACAGGCAAATGGCTACACCTTC. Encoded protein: CAWIPAPQANGYTF.

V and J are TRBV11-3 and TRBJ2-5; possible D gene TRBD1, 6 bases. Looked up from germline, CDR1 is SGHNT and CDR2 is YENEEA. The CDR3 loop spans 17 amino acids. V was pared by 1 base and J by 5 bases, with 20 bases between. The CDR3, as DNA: TGTGCCAGCAGCTTAGGAAACGGCAGGGGTGTGAAGGAGACCCAGTACTTC. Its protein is CASSLGNGRGVKETQYF.

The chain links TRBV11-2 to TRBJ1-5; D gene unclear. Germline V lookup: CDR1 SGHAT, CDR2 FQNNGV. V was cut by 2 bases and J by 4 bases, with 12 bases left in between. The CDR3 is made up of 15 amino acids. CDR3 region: CASSLSDAGNQPQHF. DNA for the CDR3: TGTGCCAGCAGCTTAAGTGACGCGGGTAATCAGCCCCAGCATTTT.

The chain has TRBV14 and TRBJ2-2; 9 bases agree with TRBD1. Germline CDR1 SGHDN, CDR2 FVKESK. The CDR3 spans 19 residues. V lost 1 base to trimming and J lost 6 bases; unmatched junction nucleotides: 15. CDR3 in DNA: TGTGCCAGCAGCCAAGGCTTCCCCGCAGGACAGGGGATGGCCGGGGAGCTGTTTTTT. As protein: CASSQGFPAGQGMAGELFF.

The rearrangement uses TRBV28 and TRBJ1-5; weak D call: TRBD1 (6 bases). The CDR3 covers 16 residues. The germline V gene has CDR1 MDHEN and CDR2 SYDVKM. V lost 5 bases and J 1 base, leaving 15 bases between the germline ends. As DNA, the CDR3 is TGTGCCAGCAGTCCATGGGGGCTTAGGAGCAATCAGCCCCAGCATTTT. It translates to CASSPWGLRSNQPQHF.

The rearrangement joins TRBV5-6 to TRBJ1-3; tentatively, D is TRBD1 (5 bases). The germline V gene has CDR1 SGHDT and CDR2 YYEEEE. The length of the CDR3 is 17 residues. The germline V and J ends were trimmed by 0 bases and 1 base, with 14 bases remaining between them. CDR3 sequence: CASSLAGGGASGNTIYF. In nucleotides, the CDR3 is TGTGCCAGCAGCTTGGCCGGGGGAGGGGCATCTGGAAACACCATATATTTT.

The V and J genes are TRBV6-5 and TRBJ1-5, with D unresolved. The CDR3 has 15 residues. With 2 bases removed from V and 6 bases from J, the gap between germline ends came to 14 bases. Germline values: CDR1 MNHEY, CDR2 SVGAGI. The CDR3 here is CASSYTGGPGQPQHF. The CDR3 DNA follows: TGTGCCAGCAGTTACACCGGAGGTCCGGGTCAGCCCCAGCATTTT.

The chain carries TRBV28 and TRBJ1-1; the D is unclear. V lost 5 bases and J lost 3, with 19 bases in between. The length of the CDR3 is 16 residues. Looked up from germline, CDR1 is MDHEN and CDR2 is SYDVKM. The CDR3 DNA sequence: TGTGCCAGCAGTGTCCAGCGTTTCGGGAGGGACACTGAAGCTTTCTTT. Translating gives CASSVQRFGRDTEAFF.

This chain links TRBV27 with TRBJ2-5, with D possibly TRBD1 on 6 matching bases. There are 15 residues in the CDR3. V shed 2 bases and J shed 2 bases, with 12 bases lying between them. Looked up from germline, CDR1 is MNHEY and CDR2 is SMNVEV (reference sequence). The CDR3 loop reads CASSLVGTRQETQYF. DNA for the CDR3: TGTGCCAGCAGTTTAGTAGGGACACGACAAGAGACCCAGTACTTC.

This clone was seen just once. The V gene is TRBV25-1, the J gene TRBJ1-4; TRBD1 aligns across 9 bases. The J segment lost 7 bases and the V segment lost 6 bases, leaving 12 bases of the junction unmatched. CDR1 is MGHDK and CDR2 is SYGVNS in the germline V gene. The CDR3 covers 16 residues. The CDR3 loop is CASSQAPGQGGEKLFF. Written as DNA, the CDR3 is TGTGCCAGCAGCCAAGCCCCGGGACAGGGCGGTGAAAAACTGTTTTTT.

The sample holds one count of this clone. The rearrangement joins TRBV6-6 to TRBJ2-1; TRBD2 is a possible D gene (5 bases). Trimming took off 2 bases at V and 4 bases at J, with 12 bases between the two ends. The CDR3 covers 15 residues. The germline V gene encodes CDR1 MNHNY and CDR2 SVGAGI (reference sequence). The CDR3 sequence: CASSYPGSSYNEQFF. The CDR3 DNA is TGTGCCAGCAGTTACCCGGGATCATCTTACAATGAGCAGTTCTTC.